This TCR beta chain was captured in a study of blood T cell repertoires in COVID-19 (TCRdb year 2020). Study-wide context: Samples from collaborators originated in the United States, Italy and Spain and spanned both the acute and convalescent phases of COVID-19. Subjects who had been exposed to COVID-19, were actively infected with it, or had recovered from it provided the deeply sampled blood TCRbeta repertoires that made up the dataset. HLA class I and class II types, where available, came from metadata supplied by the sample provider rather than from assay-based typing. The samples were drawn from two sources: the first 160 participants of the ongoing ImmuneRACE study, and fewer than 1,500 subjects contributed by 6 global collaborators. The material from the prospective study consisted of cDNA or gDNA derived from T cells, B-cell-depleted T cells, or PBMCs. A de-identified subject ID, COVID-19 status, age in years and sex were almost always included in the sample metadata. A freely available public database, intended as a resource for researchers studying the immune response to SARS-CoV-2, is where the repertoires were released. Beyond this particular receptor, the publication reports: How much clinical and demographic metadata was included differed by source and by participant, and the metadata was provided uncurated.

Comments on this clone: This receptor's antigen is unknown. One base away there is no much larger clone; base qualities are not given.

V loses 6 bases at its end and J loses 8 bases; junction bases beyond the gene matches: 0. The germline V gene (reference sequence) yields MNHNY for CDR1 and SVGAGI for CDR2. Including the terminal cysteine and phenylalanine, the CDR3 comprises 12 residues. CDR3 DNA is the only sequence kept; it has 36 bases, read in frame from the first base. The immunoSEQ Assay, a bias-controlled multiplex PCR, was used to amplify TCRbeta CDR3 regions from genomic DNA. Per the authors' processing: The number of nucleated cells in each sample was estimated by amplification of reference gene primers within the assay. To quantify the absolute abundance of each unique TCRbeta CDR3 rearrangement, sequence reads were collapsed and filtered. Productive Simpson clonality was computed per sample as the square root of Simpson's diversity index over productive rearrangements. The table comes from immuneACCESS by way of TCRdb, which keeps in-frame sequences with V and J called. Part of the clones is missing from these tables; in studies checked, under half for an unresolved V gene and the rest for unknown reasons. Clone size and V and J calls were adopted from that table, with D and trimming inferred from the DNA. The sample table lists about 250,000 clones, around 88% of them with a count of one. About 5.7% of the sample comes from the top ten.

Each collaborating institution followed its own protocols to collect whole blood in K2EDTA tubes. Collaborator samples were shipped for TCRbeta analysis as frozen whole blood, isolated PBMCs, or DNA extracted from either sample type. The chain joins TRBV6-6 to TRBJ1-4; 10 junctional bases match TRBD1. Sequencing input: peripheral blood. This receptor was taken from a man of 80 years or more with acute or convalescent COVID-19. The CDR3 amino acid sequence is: CASRDRGEKLFF. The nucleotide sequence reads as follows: TGTGCCAGCAGGGACAGGGGGGAAAAACTGTTTTTT.